This paragraph reports one T cell receptor beta chain. This clonotype was picked up a small number of times. Its antigen is still unknown. Nothing much larger sits one base from this clone, and base qualities are not available. The roughly 39 donors, aged about 6 to 90 years, were systemically healthy Caucasian individuals from Russia. Approximately 11 milliliters of peripheral blood were drawn from each donor into EDTA-treated Vacutainer tubes. Ficoll-Paque density-gradient centrifugation was used to isolate PBMCs, with at least 6.5 million per sample. Total RNA was extracted from PBMCs with Trizol reagent, with at least 5 micrograms obtained per sample. For every donor, an aliquot of PBMCs went through flow cytometry to measure the percentages of naive CD45RAhigh/CD27high T cells. Library preparation employed 5' RACE. The data were produced on an Illumina HiSeq 2500. The second PCR ran for roughly 7 to 12 cycles and used a J-beta primer mix along with a sample-barcoded 5' primer. Each TCR beta cDNA molecule received a unique molecular identifier from a template-switch 5' adaptor carrying 12 random nucleotides. Each sample yielded at least 2.5 million CDR3-containing paired-end reads. The Mint cDNA synthesis kit, primed by a TRBC-specific oligonucleotide, was used to synthesize first-strand cDNA from all RNA. Following uracil-DNA glycosylase treatment, a first 18-cycle PCR with universal primers M1SS and BC2_uni_R was performed on all cDNA. The paper's processing steps were these. For normalization, 1 million high-quality reads were randomly selected from each sample, with every read carrying a distinct molecular identifier. Reads sharing molecular identifiers were discarded rather than binned into consensus sequences. MiTCR, with a Q25 quality threshold and the strictest error-elimination algorithm, was used for CDR3 identification, clonotype clustering and error correction. A nonparametric unseen species model using Euler transformation provided a lower-bound estimate of total TCR beta diversity. TCRdb reprocessing: public reads trimmed at Q25 with fastp, clones called with MiXCR, in-frame beta chains kept. Rows are unified per CDR3 protein, each entry keeping the most common DNA and genes. The V and J calls and clone size come from TCRdb's table, not from the authors' own analysis. This sample comprises 700,000 or so distinct CDR3 sequences, around 41% of them detected only once. The top ten clonotypes cover around 30% of the sample.

The data were taken from a study of blood T cells in healthy people across ages (dated by TCRdb to the mid-2010s). Describing the broader study: In model experiments, template switching captured about one uniquely barcoded TCR beta cDNA molecule for every two T cells. To track age-related changes in TCR beta repertoire diversity, the study relied on deep sequencing normalized with unique cDNA molecular identifiers. Four age groups were formed from the donors: young (average about 15 years), middle-aged (approximately 39), aged (under 70) and long-lived (less than 85). Donors of different ages were randomly distributed across sequencing lanes to avoid experimental bias. Two additional independent replicas of 1 million unique cDNA reads from the same blood draw were analyzed for two donors (one aged 18 to 30 and one aged 80 or older). Overall study results and their limits: Compared with the aged group, the long-lived group had more naive CD4+ T cells, fewer expanded clones and increased TCR diversity, a pattern suggesting age selection. There was a strong correlation between observed TCR beta diversity and the percentage of naive T cells measured by flow cytometry. Because profiling used bulk unsorted PBMCs, naive and antigen-experienced compartments could not be compared conclusively. Observed TCR beta diversity per million T cells fell roughly linearly with age, and a significant reduction was already apparent by age approximately 41. The CMV infection status of donors was not known, potentially confounding age-related changes in expanded clonotypes. Estimates of total diversity from one million sequenced T cells were regarded as lower bounds and underestimates.

Ends trimmed: V by 4 bases, J by 2 bases; bases unmatched to a gene: 5. The CDR3 runs 16 residues from the cysteine to the phenylalanine. Of all the DNA, just the CDR3 is kept, 48 bases in frame from base 1. The germline V gene encodes CDR1 LGHNA and CDR2 YSLEER. The clonotype was recovered from a man aged 80 or over in good health. This chain joins TRBV4-3 to TRBJ2-1, with 10 middle bases fitting TRBD2. Sequenced input: blood. The CDR3 region reads CASSRSSGGAYNEQFF. The nucleotides are TGCGCCAGCAGCCGTTCTAGCGGGGGAGCCTACAATGAGCAGTTCTTC.